This TCR beta chain came from a study of shared clonotypes between healthy human individuals (dated by TCRdb to about 2020). The study in broad terms: The cohort included a few men and a couple of women between 18 and 49 years of age. To increase sequencing depth and limit assay-specific biases, different laboratories used diverse techniques to prepare libraries and sequence TCR repertoires. To estimate repertoire size and how much clonotype sharing occurs between individuals, the study deeply sequenced the blood TCR repertoires of five or six healthy adults. Per donor, leukapheresis produced somewhere between about 0.8 and 9.5 billion PBMCs. For each donor, CD4 naive and CD4 memory were each given three plates, CD8 naive was given two plates, and CD8 memory was given one plate.

The study at large found these results: Pairwise subsampling indicated that sequencing depth was expected to affect the degree of clonotype sharing among donors. Incomplete sequencing was indicated by rarefaction of sorted-subset datasets, despite the large sequencing depth. Clonotypes shared by all four sorted-subset donors showed higher generation probabilities than non-shared clonotypes. Across a few donors, roughly 5.4% of naive CD4, roughly 3.5% of naive CD8, 2.3% of memory CD4, and approximately 0.4% of memory CD8 clonotypes were shared. The small number of donors limited the genetic and exposure-history diversity represented. Naive subsets generally had larger estimated clonotype richness than memory subsets. Sampling was restricted to blood, and TCR repertoires in tissues likely differ from the TCR repertoires found in blood.

As for this clone: Its binding antigen is unknown. Per-base qualities were not stored, and no clone one base away is much larger.

Healthy HIV-negative adults with no recently reported acute infections or vaccinations were included as donors. Every donor was a Caucasian adult living in Nashville, Tennessee, USA. CD4+ T cells were enriched through magnetic negative selection, after which naive cells were positively selected on CD45RA and the remaining negative fraction served as the memory subset. After blood collection by leukapheresis, PBMCs were isolated using Ficoll-Histopaque density gradient centrifugation and then cryopreserved in the vapor phase of liquid nitrogen. Purity and quantity of every magnetically sorted T cell population were checked by analytical flow cytometry. Each sorted fraction had its genomic DNA isolated and then quantified by UV absorbance on a Nanodrop 2000c. TCR CDR3 regions were amplified from genomic DNA by multiplex PCR using the deep immunoSEQ assay. Extracted genomic DNA from each cell subset was spread evenly across all wells of several immunoSEQ 96-well plates, with each plate serving as a replicate. For sorted subsets, 150 to 250 ng of genomic DNA, equivalent to 30,000 or so T cell genomes, went into each replicate PCR. Purified libraries were quantified with a Qubit 3.0 fluorometer, sized on a Bioanalyzer 2100, and re-quantified with the KAPA Library Quantification kit. A separate single-read 150-cycle Illumina NextSeq 550 flow cell was used to sequence each immunoSEQ 96-well plate. The paper's data handling went like this. Because the immunoSEQ output included only junctional sequences and no quality scores, the filtering could not be the same as the filtering used for full-length reads. Sequences were annotated with PyIR, a Python wrapper for IgBLAST v1.9, using IMGT germline references to assign V/J genes and CDR3. Any read was removed if the V/J assignment was weak (E-value above 1e-6), the CDR3 was missing, or the read contained stop codons, out-of-frame junctions, or ambiguous translated residues. V3J clonotypes were defined as sequences sharing an identical inferred V gene, J gene, and CDR3 amino acid sequence. The percentage overlap between two repertoires was calculated by dividing the number of shared unique clonotypes by the size of the smaller repertoire. Three approaches were used to assess repertoire richness: RTK rarefaction, the Chao1 estimator, and Recon v2.1 estimates of unobserved clonotypes. Generation probabilities for all TCRbeta clonotypes obtained by the gDNA method from a few donors were computed using OLGA. Sourced from immuneACCESS, this table was stored by TCRdb with only in-frame sequences that have V and J called. A share of the clones is absent; for the studies checked, an unresolved V gene accounts for under half, and the remainder has no known explanation. V and J calls and clone size are those listed in that table; D and trimming were worked out from the DNA. This sample is represented by a few million clones; about 92% of them were singletons. Of the sample, about 0.39% is held by the ten largest clones.

The germline V gene provides CDR1 MDHEN and CDR2 SYDVKM. Spanning cysteine to phenylalanine, the CDR3 consists of 14 amino acids. The retained sequence is limited to the CDR3, 42 bases, with the frame set at the first base. Trimming takes 8 bases from V and 1 base from J, and the germline ends sit 12 bases apart. The rearrangement combines TRBV28 with TRBJ1-5; the D gene identity is not certain. Sequenced input: naive CD4+ T cells from PBMCs. In the paper's terms, the cell subset or site label means: CD45RA+ positively selected. This sequence was found in a man younger than 35 in good health. Some clones in this sample may be carry-over from other donors' samples. Read as DNA, the sequence is TGTGCCAGCGAGGGCTTATGGAGCAATCAGCCCCAGCATTTT. Its amino acids are CASEGLWSNQPQHF.